One sample yielded the 31 T cell receptor beta chains listed below, sequenced in a study of naive and memory T cell subsets. Two oligonucleotides, mixed equimolar, formed the beta constant-region primer covering TRBC1 and TRBC2. TCRdb recomputed calls from the UMI-ligation and nested PCR reads with MiXCR, one row per CDR3 protein. The repertoire has about 85,000 distinct CDR3 sequences, less than 15% of them found once; the top ten carry 0.75% to 1%. The sequencing input was central memory CD4+ T cells from blood. These receptors all come from a human donor in good health.

This chain uses TRBV29-1 with TRBJ2-3; weak D call: TRBD2 (5 bases). This CDR3 is built from 14 residues. Trimming left V 3 bases short and J 4 bases short, with 14 bases between. Germline V gene data show CDR1 as SQVTM and CDR2 as ANQGSEA. The CDR3 nucleotides are TGCAGCGTTGACGGGGAGTGGGGTCCAGATACGCAGTATTTT. Its translation is CSVDGEWGPDTQYF.

V gene TRBV13 combines with J gene TRBJ2-5, with 7 bases aligning to TRBD2. This CDR3 spans 14 amino acids. Germline lookup yields CDR1 PRHDT and CDR2 FYEKMQ (reference sequence). Trimming at V came to 4 bases and at J to 2 bases, leaving 4 bases not matched to a gene. The CDR3, as DNA: TGTGCCAGCAGCTCCACGGGGGGACAAGAGACCCAGTACTTC. This translates into CASSSTGGQETQYF.

This clonotype was picked up a small number of times. V is TRBV6-1 and J is TRBJ2-3; D is perhaps TRBD2 (5 bases). The CDR3 sequence is 19 residues long. Germline V lookup: CDR1 MNHNS, CDR2 SASEGT. Trimming removed 0 bases at V and 6 bases at J, with 25 bases between. The CDR3 DNA sequence: TGTGCCAGCAGTGAAGCGGGAGAGGGTTTTGTCAAGGCTGCGGATACGCAGTATTTT. As protein: CASSEAGEGFVKAADTQYF.

The chain combines TRBV20-1 with TRBJ2-1; D unresolved. Germline V gives CDR1 DFQATT, CDR2 SNEGSKA (reference sequence). Trimming pared 0 bases from V and 0 bases from J, leaving 18 bases between. The CDR3 has 18 amino acids. The CDR3 sequence: CSARDTSPVTYSYNEQFF. For the CDR3, the DNA is TGCAGTGCTAGAGATACGAGCCCCGTGACTTACTCCTACAATGAGCAGTTCTTC.

In this sample, this clonotype turned up a few times. The chain is built from TRBV20-1 and TRBJ1-6; D gene ambiguous. V was cut by 2 bases and J by 3 bases, with 11 bases left in between. The CDR3 extends over 15 amino acids. Germline loops: CDR1 DFQATT, CDR2 SNEGSKA (reference sequence). CDR3 sequence (DNA): TGCAGTGCTAGAAATAGGCAAGACTATAATTCACCCCTCCACTTT. It yields the protein CSARNRQDYNSPLHF.

The table lists this clonotype with many counts. This chain uses TRBV29-1 with TRBJ2-2; the D gene is possibly TRBD1 (7 bases). Germline V CDR1 and CDR2: SQVTM, ANQGSEA. CDR3 length: 15 residues. With 7 bases removed from V and 2 bases from J, the gap between germline ends came to 17 bases. As DNA, the CDR3 is TGCAGCGCCAGGGCGGGACAGAGCAACACCGGGGAGCTGTTTTTT. This encodes CSARAGQSNTGELFF.

This clonotype was detected ten times or more. The CDR3 here is CSAYRVESYEQYF. In DNA, the CDR3 is TGCAGCGCTTACAGGGTCGAGTCCTACGAGCAGTACTTC. V gene TRBV29-1 combines with J gene TRBJ2-7; weak D call: TRBD1 (6 bases). V lost 7 bases, J lost 1 base, and 14 bases lay in between. This CDR3 region has 13 residues. The V gene's germline CDR1 is SQVTM and CDR2 ANQGSEA.

This clonotype appeared a few times. The chain couples TRBV20-1 to TRBJ2-5, with 7 bases fitting TRBD2. The CDR3 spans 12 residues. The V gene's germline CDR1 is DFQATT and CDR2 SNEGSKA (reference sequence). CDR3 bases: TGCAGGGCCGGGACTACCCAAGAGACCCAGTACTTC. This translates into CRAGTTQETQYF.

This clonotype was seen only a few times. The V and J genes are TRBV24-1 and TRBJ2-2, with D maybe TRBD2 (5 bases). V lost 4 bases and J 4 bases, leaving 15 bases between the germline ends. This CDR3 has 16 amino acids. Germline CDR1 is KGHDR and CDR2 is SFDVKD. The chain's CDR3 is CATSEGGSWGTGELFF. The DNA of the CDR3 is TGTGCCACCAGTGAAGGCGGGTCCTGGGGCACCGGGGAGCTGTTTTTT.

This clonotype has a handful of counts. The chain recombines TRBV29-1 with TRBJ2-7, with D unclear. V lost 4 bases to trimming and J lost 2 bases, with 6 bases between them. Germline loops: CDR1 SQVTM, CDR2 ANQGSEA. The CDR3 has 11 amino acids. DNA for the CDR3: TGCAGCGTTGGCCAGACCTACGAGCAGTACTTC. Its protein is CSVGQTYEQYF.

The table lists this clonotype with many counts. This chain joins TRBV7-2 and TRBJ2-7; a possible D gene is TRBD1 (5 bases). Trimming left V 2 bases short and J 5 bases short, with 7 bases between. The CDR3 has 12 amino acids. In germline, CDR1 is SGHTA, CDR2 FQGNSA. The CDR3 sequence: CASSLIGDEQYF. In DNA form, the CDR3 reads TGTGCCAGCAGCTTAATAGGGGACGAGCAGTACTTC. Full variable domain (missing parts from reference TRBV7-2 and TRBJ2-7): GAGVSQSPSNKVTEKGKDVELRCDPISGHTALYWYRQSLGQGLEFLIYFQGNSAPDKSGLPSDRFSAERTGGSVSTLTIQRTQQEDSAVYLCASSLIGDEQYFGPGTRLTVT.

The chain recombines TRBV5-4 with TRBJ1-2, with D perhaps matching TRBD1 (5 bases). The ends were cut back, 3 bases at V and 4 bases at J, with 10 bases in the middle. Germline V lookup: CDR1 SGHNT, CDR2 YYREEE (reference sequence). The CDR3 spans 13 residues. The CDR3 spells CASSSKTAYGYTF. The CDR3 coding sequence is TGTGCCAGCAGCTCGAAGACAGCCTATGGCTACACCTTC.

This clonotype was picked up a small number of times. V is TRBV20-1 and J is TRBJ1-1; D is unclear. V lost 0 bases and J lost 7, with 9 bases in between. Germline V gene sequence: CDR1 DFQATT, CDR2 SNEGSKA (reference sequence). This CDR3 has 12 residues. The CDR3 region has the DNA TGCAGTGCTAGAGAAGGACGGAATGAAGCTTTCTTT. The encoded protein is CSAREGRNEAFF.

This chain uses TRBV30 with TRBJ2-3; 12 bases align to TRBD2. J gave up 5 bases and V 3 bases, and 3 bases lay outside the gene matches. The CDR3 has 14 amino acids. Germline V gives CDR1 GTSNPN, CDR2 SVGIG (reference sequence). The CDR3 here is CAWRQGLAGDTQYF. The DNA of the CDR3 is TGTGCCTGGAGACAGGGACTAGCGGGAGATACGCAGTATTTT.

The chain joins TRBV14 to TRBJ1-1; D call uncertain. The CDR3 consists of 13 residues. Trimming shortened V by 0 bases and J by 7 bases, and 9 bases separated the two germline ends. CDR1 and CDR2 (germline): SGHDN, FVKESK. In nucleotides, the CDR3 is TGTGCCAGCAGCCAAGATCGGACTGATGAAGCTTTCTTT. Translating gives CASSQDRTDEAFF. The variable domain in full, completed from reference TRBV14 and TRBJ1-1, reads EAGVTQFPSHSVIEKGQTVTLRCDPISGHDNLYWYRRVMGKEIKFLLHFVKESKQDESGMPNNRFLAERTGGTYSTLKVQPAELEDSGVYFCASSQDRTDEAFFGQGTRLTVV.

This rearrangement joins TRBV10-3 to TRBJ2-1; maybe TRBD2 (7 bases). Germline-derived CDR1 and CDR2 are ENHRY and SYGVKD. There are 16 residues in the CDR3. V lost 10 bases and J 4 bases, leaving 23 bases between the germline ends. CDR3 in DNA: TGTGCCACTGAACCCGGGGGGCGGAGAGATTACAATGAGCAGTTCTTC. Translating gives CATEPGGRRDYNEQFF.

This clonotype occurred many times. CDR3 in DNA: TGTGCCAGCAGTGGGACTAGCGGGAGGGCCCCGTACTTC. It encodes CASSGTSGRAPYF. This chain uses TRBV2 with TRBJ2-7, with 15 bases lining up with TRBD2. Losses at the gene ends were 4 bases for V and 12 bases for J; bases not matched to a gene: 4. The CDR3 contains 13 residues. The V gene's germline CDR1 is SNHLY and CDR2 FYNNEI.

This clonotype appeared a few times. The chain employs TRBV5-1 and TRBJ2-7; the match to TRBD2 covers 9 bases. Unmatched junction bases numbered 9, after V lost 2 bases and J lost 0 bases. The CDR3 length is 17 residues. CDR1 and CDR2 from the germline V gene are SGHRS and YFSETQ. The CDR3 region is CASSFSPASGASYEQYF. The CDR3 region has the DNA TGCGCCAGCAGCTTCTCTCCAGCTAGCGGGGCCTCCTACGAGCAGTACTTC.

V is TRBV6-1 and J is TRBJ2-2, with 8 bases that match TRBD1. The CDR3 has 15 residues. The germline CDR1 and CDR2 sequences are MNHNS and SASEGT. The ends lost 4 bases at V and 6 bases at J; junction bases unmatched: 7. The CDR3 DNA reads as TGTGCCAGCAGTGTTGGGACAGGATTTCCCGGGGAGCTGTTTTTT. Its protein product is CASSVGTGFPGELFF.

J is TRBJ2-4 and V is TRBV12-3 or TRBV12-4; the D is unclear. The CDR3 is 14 amino acids. V was trimmed by 4 bases and J by 5 bases, leaving 12 bases between them. This CDR3 reads CASSSLWAENIQYF. In DNA, the CDR3 is TGTGCCAGCAGTTCCCTCTGGGCAGAAAACATTCAGTACTTC.

As for this clonotype: A much larger clone lies a single base off, so this may be a read error. The chain recombines TRBV5-1 with TRBJ2-1; 8 nucleotides line up with TRBD2. Germline V gene lookup returns CDR1 SGHRS and CDR2 YFSETQ. V dropped 4 bases and J dropped 7; count of bases not matched to a gene: 13. This CDR3 contains 16 residues. The DNA for the CDR3 is TGCGCCAGCAGCGCAATAGCGGGGTCCAGAACGAATGAGCAGTTCTTC. Encoded protein: CASSAIAGSRTNEQFF.

This clonotype was seen only a few times. The chain uses TRBV20-1 and TRBJ1-2; 7 nucleotides agree with TRBD1. CDR1 is DFQATT and CDR2 is SNEGSKA in the germline V gene (reference sequence). The CDR3 sequence is 11 residues long. V was pared by 4 bases and J by 4 bases, with 0 bases of the junction left unmatched. The CDR3: CSANRGYGYTF. CDR3 coding DNA: TGCAGTGCTAACAGGGGCTATGGCTACACCTTC.

The chain couples TRBV28 to TRBJ2-3, with 7 bases lining up with TRBD2. Germline V gene lookup returns CDR1 MDHEN and CDR2 SYDVKM. Trimming removed 10 bases from V and 0 bases from J; junction bases left unmatched: 7. The CDR3 sequence is 14 residues long. CDR3: CATRAGKSTDTQYF. The CDR3 nucleotides are TGTGCCACCAGAGCGGGGAAAAGCACAGATACGCAGTATTTT.

The sample holds a few counts of this clonotype. The CDR3 loop is CSARLGPYNSPLHF. The CDR3 bases are TGCAGTGCTAGATTGGGCCCCTATAATTCACCCCTCCACTTT. This rearrangement joins TRBV20-1 to TRBJ1-6; D unclear. V was trimmed by 2 bases and J by 2 bases, leaving 7 bases between them. Per the germline V gene, CDR1 is DFQATT and CDR2 is SNEGSKA (reference sequence). The CDR3 consists of 14 residues.

This clonotype turned up a few times. The CDR3 DNA reads as TGTGCCAGCATCCGAGGGGGCCGCACAGATACGCAGTATTTT. Amino acid sequence: CASIRGGRTDTQYF. This chain uses TRBV12-3 or TRBV12-4 with TRBJ2-3; TRBD1 aligns across 7 bases. The CDR3 has 14 amino acids. J was trimmed by 1 base and V by 7 bases; bases with no gene match: 5.

Only a few counts were recorded for this clonotype. The V gene is TRBV20-1, the J gene TRBJ2-1; D unresolved. V lost 2 bases and J lost 7, with 12 bases in between. Per germline, CDR1 DFQATT and CDR2 SNEGSKA (reference sequence). The CDR3 is made up of 13 amino acids. The CDR3 protein is CSARNRAPNEQFF. The CDR3 nucleotides are TGCAGTGCTAGAAACCGAGCGCCAAATGAGCAGTTCTTC.

This clonotype has a count of ten or more. DNA of the CDR3: TGTGCCAGCAGTGGCAGGGGGAACACTGAAGCTTTCTTT. Its protein is CASSGRGNTEAFF. J is TRBJ1-1 and V is TRBV25-1; tentative D call: TRBD1 (6 bases). V lost 4 bases, J lost 1 base, and 7 bases lay in between. Germline V gene data show CDR1 as MGHDK and CDR2 as SYGVNS. This CDR3 spans 13 amino acids.

The genes are TRBV6-5 and TRBJ1-5; D is unclear. Germline CDR1 is MNHEY and CDR2 is SVGAGI. V was shortened by 8 bases and J by 2 bases, with 13 bases between the two germline ends. The CDR3 runs 14 residues. DNA of the CDR3: TGTGCCAGCCGGAGGAGTCAGGGCAATCAGCCCCAGCATTTT. Its protein product is CASRRSQGNQPQHF.

A few counts support this clonotype. The rearrangement links TRBV7-3 to TRBJ2-3, with D tentatively TRBD1 (7 bases). Trimming took 5 bases from V and 1 from J, leaving 10 bases between them. This CDR3 comprises 14 residues. Germline V gene data show CDR1 as SGHTA and CDR2 as FQGTGA. CDR3 region: CASSPRGGTDTQYF. Written as DNA, the CDR3 is TGTGCCAGCAGCCCCAGGGGGGGCACAGATACGCAGTATTTT.

This clonotype was detected only a few times. The V call is TRBV28, the J call TRBJ2-1, with TRBD2 matching over 10 bases. V lost 1 base, J lost 5 bases, and 5 bases stayed unmatched. This CDR3 contains 16 residues. Germline loops: CDR1 MDHEN, CDR2 SYDVKM. The CDR3 reads CASSLSGLARNNEQFF. CDR3 coding DNA: TGTGCCAGCAGTTTATCGGGACTAGCGAGAAACAATGAGCAGTTCTTC.

The chain uses TRBV2 and TRBJ2-7; 7 bases align to TRBD2. V dropped 5 bases and J dropped 1; count of bases not matched to a gene: 8. Germline V CDR1 and CDR2: SNHLY, FYNNEI. The CDR3 runs to 15 residues. Here the CDR3 DNA reads TGTGCCAGCAGTCTACGAGGAGCGGGGTCCTACGAGCAGTACTTC. Its translation is CASSLRGAGSYEQYF.